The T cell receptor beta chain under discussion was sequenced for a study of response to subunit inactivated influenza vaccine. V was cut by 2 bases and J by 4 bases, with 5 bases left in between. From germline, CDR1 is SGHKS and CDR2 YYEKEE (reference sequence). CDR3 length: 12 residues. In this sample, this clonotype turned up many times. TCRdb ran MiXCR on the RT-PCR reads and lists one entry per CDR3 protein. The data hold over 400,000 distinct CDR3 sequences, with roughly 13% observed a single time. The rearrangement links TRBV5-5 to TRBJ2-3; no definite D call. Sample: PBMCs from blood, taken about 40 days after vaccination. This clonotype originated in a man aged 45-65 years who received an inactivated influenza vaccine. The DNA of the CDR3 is TGTGCCAGCAGCTTCACTGCAGATACGCAGTATTTT. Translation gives CASSFTADTQYF.